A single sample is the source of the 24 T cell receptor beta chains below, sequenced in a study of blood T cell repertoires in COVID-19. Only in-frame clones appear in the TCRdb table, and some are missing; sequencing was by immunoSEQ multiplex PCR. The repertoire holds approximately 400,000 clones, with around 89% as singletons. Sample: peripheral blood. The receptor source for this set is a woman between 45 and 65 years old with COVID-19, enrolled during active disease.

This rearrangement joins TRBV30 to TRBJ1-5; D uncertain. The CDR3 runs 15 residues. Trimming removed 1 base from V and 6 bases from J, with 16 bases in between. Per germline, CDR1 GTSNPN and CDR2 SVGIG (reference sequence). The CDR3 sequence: CAWSERLMGSQPQHF. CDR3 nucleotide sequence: TGTGCCTGGAGTGAAAGGTTAATGGGCTCTCAGCCCCAGCATTTT.

The CDR3 DNA follows: TGTGCCAGCAGGGTACAGGGGGTGGTCACCGGGGAGCTGTTTTTT. This gives the protein CASRVQGVVTGELFF. The rearrangement uses TRBV2 and TRBJ2-2; TRBD1 agrees at 8 bases. The CDR3 runs to 15 residues. Germline V gene data show CDR1 as SNHLY and CDR2 as FYNNEI. The V gene end was trimmed by 6 bases and the J gene end by 4 bases; junction bases not matched to a gene: 7.

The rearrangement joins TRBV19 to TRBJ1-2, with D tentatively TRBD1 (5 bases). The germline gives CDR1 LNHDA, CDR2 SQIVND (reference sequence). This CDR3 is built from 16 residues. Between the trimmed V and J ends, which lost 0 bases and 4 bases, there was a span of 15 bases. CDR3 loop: CASSIEINQGGYGYTF. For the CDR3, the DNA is TGTGCCAGTAGTATAGAGATTAATCAGGGAGGCTATGGCTACACCTTC.

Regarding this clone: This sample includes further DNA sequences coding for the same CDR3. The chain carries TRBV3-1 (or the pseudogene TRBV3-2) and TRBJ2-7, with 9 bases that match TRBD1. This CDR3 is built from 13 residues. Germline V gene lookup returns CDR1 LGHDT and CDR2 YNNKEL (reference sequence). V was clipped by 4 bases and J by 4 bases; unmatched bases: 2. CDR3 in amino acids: CASSPGQGYEQYF. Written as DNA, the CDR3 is TGTGCCAGCAGCCCGGGACAGGGATACGAGCAGTACTTC.

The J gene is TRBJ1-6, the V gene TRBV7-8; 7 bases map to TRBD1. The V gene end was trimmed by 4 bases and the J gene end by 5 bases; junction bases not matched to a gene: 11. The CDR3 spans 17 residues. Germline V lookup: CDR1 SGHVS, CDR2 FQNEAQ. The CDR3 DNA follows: TGTGCCAGCAGCTCCCTACAGGGGTTGTTCGATAATTCACCCCTCCACTTT. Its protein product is CASSSLQGLFDNSPLHF.

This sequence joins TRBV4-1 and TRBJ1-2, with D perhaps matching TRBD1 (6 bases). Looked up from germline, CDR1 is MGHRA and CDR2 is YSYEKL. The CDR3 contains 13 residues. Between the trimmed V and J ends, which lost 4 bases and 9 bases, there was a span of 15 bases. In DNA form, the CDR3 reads TGCGCCAGCAGCCCCTATAAGAGGGGGAGCTACACCTTC. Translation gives CASSPYKRGSYTF.

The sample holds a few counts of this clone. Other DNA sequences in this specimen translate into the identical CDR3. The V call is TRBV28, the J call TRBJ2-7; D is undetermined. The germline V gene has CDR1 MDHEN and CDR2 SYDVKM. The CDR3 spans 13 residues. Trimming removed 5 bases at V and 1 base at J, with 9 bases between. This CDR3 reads CASSPGRSYEQYF. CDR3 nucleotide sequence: TGTGCCAGCAGTCCTGGCAGATCCTACGAGCAGTACTTC. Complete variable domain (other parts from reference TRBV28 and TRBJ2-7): DVKVTQSSRYLVKRTGEKVFLECVQDMDHENMFWYRQDPGLGLRLIYFSYDVKMKEKGDIPEGYSVSREKKERFSLILESASTNQTSMYLCASSPGRSYEQYFGPGTRLTVT.

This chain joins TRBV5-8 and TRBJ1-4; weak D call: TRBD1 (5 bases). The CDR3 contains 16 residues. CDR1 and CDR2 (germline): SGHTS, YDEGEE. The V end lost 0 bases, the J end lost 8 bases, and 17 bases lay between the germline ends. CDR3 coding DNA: TGTGCCAGCAGCTTGGGGGAGGACACTTGGGGCGAAAAACTGTTTTTT. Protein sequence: CASSLGEDTWGEKLFF.

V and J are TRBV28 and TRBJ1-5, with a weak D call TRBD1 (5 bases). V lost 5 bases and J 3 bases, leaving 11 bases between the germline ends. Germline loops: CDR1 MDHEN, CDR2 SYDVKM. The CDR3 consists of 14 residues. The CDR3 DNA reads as TGTGCCAGCAGTAAGGCAGGGCCCAATCAGCCCCAGCATTTT. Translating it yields CASSKAGPNQPQHF.

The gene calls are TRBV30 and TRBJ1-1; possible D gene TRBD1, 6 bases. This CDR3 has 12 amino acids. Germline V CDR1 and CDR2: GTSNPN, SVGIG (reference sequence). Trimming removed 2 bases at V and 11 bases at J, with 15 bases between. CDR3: CAWSTGGGDAFF. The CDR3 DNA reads TGTGCCTGGAGTACGGGAGGGGGAGATGCTTTCTTT.

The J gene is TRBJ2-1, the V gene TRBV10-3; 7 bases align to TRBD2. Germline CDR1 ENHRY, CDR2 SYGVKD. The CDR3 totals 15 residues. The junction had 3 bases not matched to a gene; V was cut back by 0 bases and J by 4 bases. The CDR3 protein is CAISESGGGYNEQFF. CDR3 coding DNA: TGTGCCATCAGTGAGTCGGGCGGGGGTTACAATGAGCAGTTCTTC.

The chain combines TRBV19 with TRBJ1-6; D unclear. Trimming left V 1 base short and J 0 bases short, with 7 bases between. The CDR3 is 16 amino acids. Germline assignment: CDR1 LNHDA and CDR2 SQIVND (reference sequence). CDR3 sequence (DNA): TGTGCCAGTAGTATAGGCGTCGGCTCCTATAATTCACCCCTCCACTTT. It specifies CASSIGVGSYNSPLHF.

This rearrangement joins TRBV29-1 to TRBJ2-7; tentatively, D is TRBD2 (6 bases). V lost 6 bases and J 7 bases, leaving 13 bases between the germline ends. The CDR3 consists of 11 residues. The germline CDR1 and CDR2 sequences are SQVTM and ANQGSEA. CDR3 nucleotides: TGCAGCGTCGCGGGACCGGCTGAGCAGTACTTC. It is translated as CSVAGPAEQYF.

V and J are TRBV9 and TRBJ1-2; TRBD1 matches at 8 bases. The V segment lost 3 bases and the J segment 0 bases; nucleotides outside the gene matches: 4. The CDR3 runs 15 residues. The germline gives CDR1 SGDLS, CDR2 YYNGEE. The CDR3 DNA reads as TGTGCCAGCAGCGGGACAGGGATAGCTAACTATGGCTACACCTTC. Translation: CASSGTGIANYGYTF.

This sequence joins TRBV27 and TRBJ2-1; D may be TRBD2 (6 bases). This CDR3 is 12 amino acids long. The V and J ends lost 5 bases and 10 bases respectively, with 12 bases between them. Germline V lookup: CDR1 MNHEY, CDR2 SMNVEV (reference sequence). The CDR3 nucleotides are TGTGCCAGCAGTGGGACTCCCCGCGAGCAGTTCTTC. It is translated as CASSGTPREQFF.

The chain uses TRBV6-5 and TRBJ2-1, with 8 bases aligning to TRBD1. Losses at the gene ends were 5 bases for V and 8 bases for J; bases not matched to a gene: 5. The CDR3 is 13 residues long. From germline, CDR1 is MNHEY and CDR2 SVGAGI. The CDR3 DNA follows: TGTGCCAGCAGTCGGACAGGGTTCGATGAGCAGTTCTTC. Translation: CASSRTGFDEQFF.

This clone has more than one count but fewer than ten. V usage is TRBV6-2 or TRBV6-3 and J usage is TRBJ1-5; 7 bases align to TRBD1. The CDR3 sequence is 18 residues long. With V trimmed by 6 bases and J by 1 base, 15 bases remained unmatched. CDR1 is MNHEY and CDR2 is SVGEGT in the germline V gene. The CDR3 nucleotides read TGTGCCAGCAGCCCTACAGGGGTTCGTGGTTTAAGCAATCAGCCCCAGCATTTT. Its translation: CASSPTGVRGLSNQPQHF.

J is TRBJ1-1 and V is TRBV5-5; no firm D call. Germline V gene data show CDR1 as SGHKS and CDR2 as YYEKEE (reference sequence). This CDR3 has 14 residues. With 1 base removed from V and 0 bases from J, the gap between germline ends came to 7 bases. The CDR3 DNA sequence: TGTGCCAGCAGCTTGCAGAGGATGAACACTGAAGCTTTCTTT. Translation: CASSLQRMNTEAFF.

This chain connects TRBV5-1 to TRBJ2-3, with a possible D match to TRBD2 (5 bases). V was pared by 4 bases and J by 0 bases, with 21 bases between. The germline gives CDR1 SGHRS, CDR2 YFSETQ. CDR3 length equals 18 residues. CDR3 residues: CASSPSLGVSSSTDTQYF. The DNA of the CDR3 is TGCGCCAGCAGCCCTTCATTGGGAGTTTCTAGTAGCACAGATACGCAGTATTTT.

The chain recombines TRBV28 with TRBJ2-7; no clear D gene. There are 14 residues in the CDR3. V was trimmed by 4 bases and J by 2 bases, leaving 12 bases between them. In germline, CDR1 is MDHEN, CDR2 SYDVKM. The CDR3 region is CASSSPQVPYEQYF. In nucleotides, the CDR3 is TGTGCCAGCAGTTCCCCCCAGGTGCCCTACGAGCAGTACTTC.

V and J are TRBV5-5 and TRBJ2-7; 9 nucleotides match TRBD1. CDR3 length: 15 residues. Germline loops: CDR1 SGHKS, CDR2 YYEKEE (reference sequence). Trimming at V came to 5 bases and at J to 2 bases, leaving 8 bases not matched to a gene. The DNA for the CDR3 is TGTGCCAGCAGACCCAGGACAGGGGACGCCTACGAGCAGTACTTC. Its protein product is CASRPRTGDAYEQYF.

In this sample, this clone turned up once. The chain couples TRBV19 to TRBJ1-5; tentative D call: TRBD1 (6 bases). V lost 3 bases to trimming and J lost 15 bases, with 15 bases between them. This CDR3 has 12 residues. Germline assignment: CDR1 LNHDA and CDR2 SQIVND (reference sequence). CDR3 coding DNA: TGTGCCAGTAGTATCTGGGGGCGGCCGGGGCATTTT. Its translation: CASSIWGRPGHF.

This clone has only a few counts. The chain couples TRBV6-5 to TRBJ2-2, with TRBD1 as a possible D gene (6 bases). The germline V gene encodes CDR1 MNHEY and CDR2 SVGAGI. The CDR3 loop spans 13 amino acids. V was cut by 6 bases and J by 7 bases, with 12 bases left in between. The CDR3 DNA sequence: TGTGCCAGCAGACACCAGGGGTTCGGGGAGCTGTTTTTT. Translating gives CASRHQGFGELFF.

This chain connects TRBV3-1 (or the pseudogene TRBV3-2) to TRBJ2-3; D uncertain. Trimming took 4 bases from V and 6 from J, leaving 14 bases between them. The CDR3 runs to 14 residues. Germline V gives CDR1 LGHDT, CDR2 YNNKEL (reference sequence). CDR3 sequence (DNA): TGTGCCAGCAGCCCCTTCGGTCCGAGGGATACGCAGTATTTT. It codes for CASSPFGPRDTQYF.